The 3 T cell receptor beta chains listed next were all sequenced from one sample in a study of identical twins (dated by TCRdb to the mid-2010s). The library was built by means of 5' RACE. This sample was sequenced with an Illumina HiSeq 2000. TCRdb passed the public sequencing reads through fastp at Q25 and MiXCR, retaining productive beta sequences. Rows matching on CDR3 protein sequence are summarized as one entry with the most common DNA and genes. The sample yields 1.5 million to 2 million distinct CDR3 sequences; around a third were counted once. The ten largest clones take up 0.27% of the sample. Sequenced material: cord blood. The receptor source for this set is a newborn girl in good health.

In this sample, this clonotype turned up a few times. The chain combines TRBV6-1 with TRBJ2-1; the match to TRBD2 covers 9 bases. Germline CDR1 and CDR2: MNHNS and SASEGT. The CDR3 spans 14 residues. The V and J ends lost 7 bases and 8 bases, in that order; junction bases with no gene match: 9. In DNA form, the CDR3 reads TGTGCCAGCATTATTAGCGGGAGCAGGGATGAGCAGTTCTTC. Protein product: CASIISGSRDEQFF.

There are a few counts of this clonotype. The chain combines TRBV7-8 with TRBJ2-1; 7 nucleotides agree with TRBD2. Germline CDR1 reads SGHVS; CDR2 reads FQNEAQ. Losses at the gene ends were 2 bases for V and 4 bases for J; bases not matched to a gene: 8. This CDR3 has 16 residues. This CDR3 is CASSLFAGERYNEQFF. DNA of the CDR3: TGTGCCAGCAGCTTATTTGCGGGAGAAAGGTACAATGAGCAGTTCTTC.

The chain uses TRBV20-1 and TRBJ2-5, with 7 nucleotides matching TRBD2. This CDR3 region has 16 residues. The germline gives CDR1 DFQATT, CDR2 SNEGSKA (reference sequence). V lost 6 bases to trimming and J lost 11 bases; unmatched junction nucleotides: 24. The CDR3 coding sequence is TGCAGTGCAATTTCGTGGGGCGGGAGTGCCGTCAATGAGCAGTACTTC. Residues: CSAISWGGSAVNEQYF.